This paragraph reports one T cell receptor (beta chain). Germline loops: CDR1 LGHDT, CDR2 YNNKEL (reference sequence). The CDR3 length is 12 residues. V was clipped by 1 base and J by 5 bases, with 5 bases between them. Sequencing used immunoSEQ multiplex PCR; TCRdb keeps in-frame clones, though not all of them. The data contain 150,000 to 180,000 clones, around 80% of them singletons. This specimen belongs to a study of blood T cell repertoires in COVID-19. The chain has TRBV3-1 (or the pseudogene TRBV3-2) and TRBJ1-2; the D is unclear. Sequencing used PBMCs or T cells enriched from blood (not recorded which). The clonotype comes from a man aged 50-60 years who had recovered from COVID-19. As DNA, the CDR3 is TGTGCCAGCAGCCAAGGAGTATATGGCTACACCTTC. Translation: CASSQGVYGYTF.